This T cell receptor beta chain was documented in a study of spatial heterogeneity in lung cancer. Study in general: Consistently, beta-chain sequences turned up in larger numbers than alpha-chain sequences did.

Findings and caveats of the study: Relative to follow-up, resection was when ubiquitous expanded tumor TCRs appeared more in blood.

Sample time point: blood at routine non-recurrence follow-up after resection. In each case, whole RNA from tumor, nontumor lung or frozen PBMC was sequenced unsorted. This clonotype was picked up many times. The antigen remains unidentified. Germline CDR1 is LNHDA and CDR2 is SQIVND (reference sequence). This CDR3 region has 13 residues. Trimming cost V 5 bases and J 4 bases, with 11 bases left between them. Each CDR3 protein is one row after TCRdb ran MiXCR on the 5' RACE reads. Of fewer than 150,000 distinct CDR3 sequences in the sample, about a tenth were seen once. This specimen consisted of PBMCs, obtained at follow-up. The chain is built from TRBV19 and TRBJ1-2; no clear D. This receptor was identified in a female donor with early-stage non-small cell lung cancer. The CDR3 DNA follows: TGTGCCAGTAGTTCCTCGGGAGTCTATGGCTACACCTTC. It yields the protein CASSSSGVYGYTF.